This TCR beta chain was captured by sequencing in a study of monozygotic twins with inflammatory bowel disease (dated by TCRdb to between 2018 and 2021). Regarding the research as a whole: The complete study included 30 or so monozygotic twin pairs: 19 IBD-discordant Danish pairs and nine German pairs, of which four were IBD-concordant and five were IBD-discordant. Each individual had, on average, about 151 000 unique TCRalpha sequences and 181 000 unique TCRbeta sequences available for analysis. The search for disease-associated traits relied mainly on comparing, within discordant pairs, IBD patients with their genetically identical healthy co-twins.

Overall results and qualifications from the work: The results gave no support for a single strong signal or clonotype linked to IBD. Differing immunosuppressive treatments among patients may have added background noise and inter-individual variability to the repertoires. IBD patients shared fewer clonotypes with other individuals than healthy twins did, most markedly in patients showing signs of disease activity. IBD patients had lower TCRbeta repertoire diversity, measured by the inverse Simpson index, than their healthy co-twins. Distinction between different T cell subtypes could not be achieved in the analysis. Repertoire similarity did not differ between concordant and discordant twins, possibly due to limited statistical power.

The library was generated by 5' RACE. Each TCR library was prepared from roughly 3,800 ng of total RNA. For each sample, cDNA synthesis with SMARTScribe reverse transcriptase was split into eight separate reactions. Unique molecular identifiers containing a 6-nucleotide sample barcode were introduced through template switching during cDNA synthesis. Amplification of TCRalpha and TCRbeta cDNA involved two nested PCRs of approximately 17 and 9 cycles, and each PCR was followed by bead purification. Before amplification, the cDNA was treated with uracil DNA-glycosylase and purified using the QIAquick PCR purification kit. The second PCR added Illumina TruSeq-compatible adapters along with sample-specific barcodes. Library quality and concentration were checked on TapeStation and Qubit, and libraries were pooled at about 5 ng each. Sequencing of the pooled libraries was done on an Illumina HiSeq2500 single-index Rapid Run using custom sequencing primers and 2 x 100 bp reads. The source study handled its data this way. MiGEC version 1.2.6 was used for UMI-based consensus assembly, which corrected PCR and sequencing errors. MiXCR version 2.1.1 was used for V(D)J alignment, clonotype assembly and CDR3 extraction. To normalise gene usage, clonotype sharing and MAIT/NKT TCR abundance, the top 1000, 10 000 and 20 000 clonotypes in each sample were analysed. Diversity was computed as the inverse Simpson index with the vegan R package after downsampling to 27 000 UMIs. Paired Mann-Whitney U tests were applied to discordant twin pairs, with Benjamini-Hochberg correction for multiple testing. With the reads reprocessed by TCRdb, a single entry stands for each CDR3 protein sequence and no DNA is reported. Here the V and J calls rest on TCRdb's processing, not on the authors' analysis. The table for this sample lists over 100,000 distinct CDR3 sequences. The top ten clones comprise 9.5% to 15% of the sample.

The CDR3, from cysteine to phenylalanine, totals 14 residues. This entry has no DNA. Via the germline V gene (reference sequence), CDR1 is DFQATT and CDR2 SNEGSKA. An approximately 2.5 ml peripheral blood sample was drawn into PAXgene tubes per donor and stored at -80°C. Total RNA was isolated from whole blood with the PAXgene blood miRNA kit on an automated QIAcube, without T cell sorting. Peripheral blood from monozygotic twin pairs, either concordant or discordant for inflammatory bowel disease, underwent deep TCRalpha and TCRbeta repertoire profiling that used unique molecular barcoding. For every twin pair, smoking habits were documented, and each individual was categorised as a current, former or never smoker. Regarding this clonotype: What antigen it recognizes has not been identified.

The sequence was collected from a human donor with ulcerative colitis or Crohn's disease, or a healthy co-twin of an affected twin (not recorded which). The source material was blood. The sequence links TRBV20-1 to TRBJ2-3; TCRdb gives TRBD2 as the D gene, but with no DNA this cannot be confirmed. The CDR3 reads as follows: CSASGLAGPGRQYF.